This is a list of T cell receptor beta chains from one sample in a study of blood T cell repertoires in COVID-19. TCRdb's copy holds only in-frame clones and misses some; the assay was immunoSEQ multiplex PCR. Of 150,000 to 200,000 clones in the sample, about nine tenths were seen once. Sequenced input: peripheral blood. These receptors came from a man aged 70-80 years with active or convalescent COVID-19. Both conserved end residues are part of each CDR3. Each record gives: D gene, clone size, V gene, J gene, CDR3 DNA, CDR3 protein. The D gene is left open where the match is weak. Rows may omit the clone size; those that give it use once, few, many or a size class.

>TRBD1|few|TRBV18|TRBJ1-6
TGTGCCAGCTCGAAGGACAGGGACAAACCCCTCCACTTT
CASSKDRDKPLHF
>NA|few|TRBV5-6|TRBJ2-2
TGTGCCAGCAGCCCCCGGGTCAAGCTAATGAACACCGGGGAGCTGTTTTTT
CASSPRVKLMNTGELFF
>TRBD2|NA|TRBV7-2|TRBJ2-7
TGTGCCAGCAGCTTTAGCGGGGGGACGCCCTCCTACGAGCAGTACTTC
CASSFSGGTPSYEQYF
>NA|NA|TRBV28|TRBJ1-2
TGTGCCAGCAGTAGTGAACTCTATGGCTACACCTTC
CASSSELYGYTF
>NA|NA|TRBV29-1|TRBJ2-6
TGCAGCGCCCTGGGGGGATTTGGGGCCAACGTCCTGACTTTC
CSALGGFGANVLTF
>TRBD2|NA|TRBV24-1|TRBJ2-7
TGTGCCACCAGTGATTTGGCTAGCGGCGAGCAGTACTTC
CATSDLASGEQYF
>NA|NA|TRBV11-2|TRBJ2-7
TGTGCCAGCAGCTTAGTGGACACTGTCTCCTACGAGCAGTACTTC
CASSLVDTVSYEQYF
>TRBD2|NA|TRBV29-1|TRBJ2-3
TGCAGCGGGACTAGCGGGGGGGTTGGTACGCAGTATTTT
CSGTSGGVGTQYF
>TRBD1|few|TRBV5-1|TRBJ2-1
TGCGCCAGCAACCCCCACGGACAGGGCGCCTACAATGAGCAGTTCTTC
CASNPHGQGAYNEQFF
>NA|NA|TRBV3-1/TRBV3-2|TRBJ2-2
TGTGCCAGCAGCCGTCGTCCCGTCCGGGAGCTGTTTTTT
CASSRRPVRELFF
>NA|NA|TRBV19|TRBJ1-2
TGTGCCAGTCGTCCCGGACAGCCTAACTATGGCTACACCTTC
CASRPGQPNYGYTF
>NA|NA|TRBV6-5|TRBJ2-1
TGTGCCAGCAGTTCATCCTGGGCCACCTACAATGAGCAGTTCTTC
CASSSSWATYNEQFF
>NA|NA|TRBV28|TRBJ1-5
TGTGCCAGCAACGCCCCAGGGTTTTCAGGGGCCGATCAGCCCCAGCATTTT
CASNAPGFSGADQPQHF
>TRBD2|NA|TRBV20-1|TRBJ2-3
TGCAGTGCTAGTGCGTTAGCGGGGGGGACAGATACGCAGTATTTT
CSASALAGGTDTQYF
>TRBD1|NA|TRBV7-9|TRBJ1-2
TGTGCCAGCAGCTTAGATGCGGGACAGGGCTTTTCTAGCTATGGCTACACCTTC
CASSLDAGQGFSSYGYTF
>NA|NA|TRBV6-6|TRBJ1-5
TGTGCCAGCAGTTACTCTAGTCAGGCCGGGCCCCAGCATTTT
CASSYSSQAGPQHF
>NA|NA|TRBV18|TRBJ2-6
TGTGCCAGCTCATCCAAGCGAAATGGGGCCAACGTCCTGACTTTC
CASSSKRNGANVLTF